The text below deals with one T cell receptor (beta chain). What this receptor recognizes is not known. Qualities for individual bases were not recorded, and no much larger clone is one base off. These data come from a study of blood T cell repertoires in COVID-19 (dated by TCRdb to about 2020). The study in broad terms: Samples covering the acute and convalescent phases of COVID-19 were provided by collaborators in the United States, Italy and Spain. The repertoires were made available in a free public database intended to serve as a resource for research on the immune response to SARS-CoV-2. The sample metadata nearly always contained a de-identified subject ID, COVID-19 status, age in years and sex. Deeply sampled blood TCRbeta repertoires from subjects exposed to, actively infected with, or recovered from COVID-19 were included in the dataset. The prospective study material was composed of cDNA or gDNA derived from T cells, B-cell-depleted T cells, or PBMCs. Where HLA class I and class II types were available, the types were taken from metadata supplied by the sample provider, not from assay-based typing. The samples were drawn from the first 160 participants of the ongoing ImmuneRACE study and from 1,200 or so subjects provided by 6 global collaborators. Study-wide findings and limitations: How much clinical and demographic metadata was included differed by source and by participant, and the metadata was provided uncurated.

Another Seattle source contributed samples from volunteer blood donors who had recovered from COVID-19. Each collaborating institution followed its own protocols to collect whole blood in K2EDTA tubes. For TCRbeta analysis, collaborators shipped samples as frozen whole blood, isolated PBMCs, or DNA extracted from either of those sample types. For CDR1 and CDR2, the germline V gene lists SNHLY and FYNNEI. V is clipped by 6 bases and J by 4 bases, and the sequence between their germline boundaries is 19 bases long. There are 16 amino acids in the CDR3, from cysteine to phenylalanine inclusive. The retained sequence is limited to the CDR3, 48 bases, with the frame set at the first base. TCRbeta CDR3 regions were amplified from genomic DNA using the immunoSEQ Assay, a bias-controlled multiplex PCR. Processing in the source paper ran as follows. Nucleated cell counts per sample were estimated from amplification of reference gene primers within the assay. To quantify the absolute abundance of each unique TCRbeta CDR3 rearrangement, sequence reads were collapsed and filtered. For each sample, productive Simpson clonality was calculated as the square root of Simpson's diversity index across productive rearrangements. This immuneACCESS table, as held by TCRdb, lists in-frame sequences with V and J called but not all clones. Of the missing ones, under half trace to an unresolved V gene in checked studies; the others have no known cause. The V and J calls and clone size come from that table; D and trimming were worked out from the DNA. The table for this sample lists over 250,000 clones; roughly nine tenths of them were counted only once. The ten biggest clones cover over 7.5% of the sample.

Sequences were obtained from peripheral blood. Recombination connected TRBV2 to TRBJ2-1, and possibly TRBD1, on 6 matching bases. The origin of this receptor is a man between 35 and 55 years old who had recovered from COVID-19. The DNA sequence is as follows: TGTGCCAGCAGGCCAATACAGGGTTGGTCGTACAATGAGCAGTTCTTC. This codes for CASRPIQGWSYNEQFF.